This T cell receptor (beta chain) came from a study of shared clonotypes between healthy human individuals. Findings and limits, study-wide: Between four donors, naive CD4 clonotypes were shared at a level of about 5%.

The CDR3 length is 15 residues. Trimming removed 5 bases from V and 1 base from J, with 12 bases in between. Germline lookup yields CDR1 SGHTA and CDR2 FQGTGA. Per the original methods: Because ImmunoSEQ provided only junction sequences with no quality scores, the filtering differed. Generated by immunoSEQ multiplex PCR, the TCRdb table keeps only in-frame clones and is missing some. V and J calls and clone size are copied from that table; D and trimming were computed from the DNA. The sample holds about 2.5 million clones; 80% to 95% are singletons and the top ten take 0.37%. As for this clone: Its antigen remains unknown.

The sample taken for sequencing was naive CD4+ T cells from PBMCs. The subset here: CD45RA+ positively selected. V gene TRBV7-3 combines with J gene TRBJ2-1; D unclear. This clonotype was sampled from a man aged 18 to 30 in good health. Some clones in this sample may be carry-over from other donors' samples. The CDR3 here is CASSLSSRSYNEQFF. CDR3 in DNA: TGTGCCAGCAGCCTTTCCTCAAGGTCCTACAATGAGCAGTTCTTC.